This T cell receptor beta chain was sequenced for a study of blood T cell repertoires in COVID-19. Turning to the study itself: Acute-phase and convalescent COVID-19 samples originated in the United States, Italy and Spain. Sources were T cells, B-cell-depleted T cells, or PBMCs; the material itself was cDNA or gDNA.

In the original workflow: Amplification of reference gene primers was used by the study to estimate nucleated cell counts. Assay: immunoSEQ multiplex PCR; the TCRdb copy retains only in-frame clones and omits some. Clone size and V and J calls were adopted from that table, with D and trimming inferred from the DNA. Counted here are around 100,000 clones, approximately 80% occurring once; the ten biggest clones make up more than 20%. The germline V gene has CDR1 LGHDT and CDR2 YNNKEL (reference sequence). CDR3 length: 14 residues. With V trimmed by 4 bases and J by 8 bases, 7 bases remained unmatched.

This clonotype was obtained from a human donor in a cohort sampled during active COVID-19. Material for sequencing was peripheral blood. The rearrangement joins TRBV3-1 (or the pseudogene TRBV3-2) to TRBJ2-2; 7 positions match TRBD2. Written as DNA, the CDR3 is TGTGCCAGCAGCCCCACGGGGGGTAGAGGGGAGCTGTTTTTT. This codes for CASSPTGGRGELFF.